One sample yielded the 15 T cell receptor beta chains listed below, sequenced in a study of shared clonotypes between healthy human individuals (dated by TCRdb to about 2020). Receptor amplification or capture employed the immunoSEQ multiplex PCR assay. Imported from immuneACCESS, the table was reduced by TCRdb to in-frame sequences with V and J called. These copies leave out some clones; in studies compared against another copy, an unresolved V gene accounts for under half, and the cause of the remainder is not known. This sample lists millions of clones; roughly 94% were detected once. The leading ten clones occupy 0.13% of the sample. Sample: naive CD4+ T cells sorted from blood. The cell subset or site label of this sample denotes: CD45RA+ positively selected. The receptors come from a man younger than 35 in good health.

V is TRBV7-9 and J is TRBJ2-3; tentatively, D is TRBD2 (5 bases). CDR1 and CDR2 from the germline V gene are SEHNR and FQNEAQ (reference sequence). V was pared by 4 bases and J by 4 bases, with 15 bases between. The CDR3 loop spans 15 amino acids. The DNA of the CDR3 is TGTGCCAGCAGCTATCGGCCGGTGGAGGCAGATACGCAGTATTTT. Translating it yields CASSYRPVEADTQYF. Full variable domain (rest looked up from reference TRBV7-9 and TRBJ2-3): DTGVSQNPRHKITKRGQNVTFRCDPISEHNRLYWYRQTLGQGPEFLTYFQNEAQLEKSRLLSDRFSAERPKGSFSTLEIQRTEQGDSAMYLCASSYRPVEADTQYFGPGTRLTVL.

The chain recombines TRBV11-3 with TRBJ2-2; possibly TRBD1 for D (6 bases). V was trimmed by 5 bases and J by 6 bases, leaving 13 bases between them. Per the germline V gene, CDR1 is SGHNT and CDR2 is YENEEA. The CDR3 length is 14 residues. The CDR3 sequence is CASSQGKGAGELFF. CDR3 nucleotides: TGTGCCAGCAGCCAAGGCAAGGGGGCCGGGGAGCTGTTTTTT. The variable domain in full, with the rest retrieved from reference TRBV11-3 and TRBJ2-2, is EAGVVQSPRYKIIEKKQPVAFWCNPISGHNTLYWYLQNLGQGPELLIRYENEEAVDDSQLPKDRFSAERLKGVDSTLKIQPAELGDSAVYLCASSQGKGAGELFFGEGSRLTVL.

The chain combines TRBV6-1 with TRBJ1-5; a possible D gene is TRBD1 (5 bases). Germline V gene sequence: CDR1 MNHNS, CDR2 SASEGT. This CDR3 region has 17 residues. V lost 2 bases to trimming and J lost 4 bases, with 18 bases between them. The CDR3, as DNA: TGTGCCAGCAGTGAAAATGGGCAAGGGGCGGGAAATCAGCCCCAGCATTTT. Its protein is CASSENGQGAGNQPQHF.

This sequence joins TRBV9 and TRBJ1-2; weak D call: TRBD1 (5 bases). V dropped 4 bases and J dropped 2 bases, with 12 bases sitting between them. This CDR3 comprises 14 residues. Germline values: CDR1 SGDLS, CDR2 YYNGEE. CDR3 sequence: CASSPAGENYGYTF. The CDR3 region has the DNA TGTGCCAGCAGCCCCGCGGGGGAAAACTATGGCTACACCTTC.

Here the CDR3 DNA reads TGTGCCAGCAGCCCTCCCTCAGGGGTTGCTGGCTACACCTTC. Protein sequence: CASSPPSGVAGYTF. The chain joins TRBV6-1 to TRBJ1-2; tentative D call: TRBD1 (6 bases). V gave up 6 bases and J gave up 7 bases, with 18 bases separating them. This CDR3 has 14 residues. Germline CDR1 and CDR2: MNHNS and SASEGT.

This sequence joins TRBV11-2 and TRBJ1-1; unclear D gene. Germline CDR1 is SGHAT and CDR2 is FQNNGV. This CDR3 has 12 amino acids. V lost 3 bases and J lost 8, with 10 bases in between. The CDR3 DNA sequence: TGTGCCAGCAGCTTCACTCTGGGGGAAGCTTTCTTT. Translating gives CASSFTLGEAFF.

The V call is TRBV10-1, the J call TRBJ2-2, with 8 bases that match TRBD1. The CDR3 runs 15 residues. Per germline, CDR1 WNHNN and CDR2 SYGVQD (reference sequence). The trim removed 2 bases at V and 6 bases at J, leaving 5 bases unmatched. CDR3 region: CASSENQGASGELFF. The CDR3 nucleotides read TGCGCCAGCAGTGAGAACCAGGGGGCATCCGGGGAGCTGTTTTTT.

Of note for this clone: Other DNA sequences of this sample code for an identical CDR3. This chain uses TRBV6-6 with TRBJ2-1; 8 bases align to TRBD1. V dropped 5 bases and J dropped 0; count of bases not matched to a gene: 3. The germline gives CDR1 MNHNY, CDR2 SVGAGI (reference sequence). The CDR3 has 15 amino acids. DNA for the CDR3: TGTGCCAGCAGTCTCGGACAGGGCTCCTACAATGAGCAGTTCTTC. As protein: CASSLGQGSYNEQFF.

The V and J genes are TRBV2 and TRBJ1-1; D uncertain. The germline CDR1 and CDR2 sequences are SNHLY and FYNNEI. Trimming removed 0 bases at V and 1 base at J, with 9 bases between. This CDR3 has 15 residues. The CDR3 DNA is TGTGCCAGCAGTGAAGCGTTCTGGAGGAACACTGAAGCTTTCTTT. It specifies CASSEAFWRNTEAFF.

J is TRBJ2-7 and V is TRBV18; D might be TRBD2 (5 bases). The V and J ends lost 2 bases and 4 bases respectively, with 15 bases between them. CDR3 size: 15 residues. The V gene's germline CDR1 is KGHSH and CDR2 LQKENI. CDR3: CASSPSSGFLYEQYF. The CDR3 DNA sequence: TGTGCCAGCTCACCATCTTCGGGGTTTCTTTACGAGCAGTACTTC.

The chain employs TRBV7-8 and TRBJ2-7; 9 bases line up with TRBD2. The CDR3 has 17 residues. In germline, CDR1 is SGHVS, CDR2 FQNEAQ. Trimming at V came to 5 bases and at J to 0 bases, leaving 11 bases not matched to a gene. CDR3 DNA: TGTGCCAGCAGCCGTGGGGTAGCGGGGGTGTCCTCCTACGAGCAGTACTTC. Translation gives CASSRGVAGVSSYEQYF. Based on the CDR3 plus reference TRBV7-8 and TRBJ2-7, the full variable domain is GAGVSQSPRYKVAKRGQDVALRCDPISGHVSLFWYQQALGQGPEFLTYFQNEAQLDKSGLPSDRFFAERPEGSVSTLKIQRTQQEDSAVYLCASSRGVAGVSSYEQYFGPGTRLTVT.

CDR3 DNA sequence: TGCGCCAGCAGGCGGGACAGCACCTCGGGTCAGCCCCAGCATTTT. This sequence encodes CASRRDSTSGQPQHF. The gene calls are TRBV5-1 and TRBJ1-5; 7 positions match TRBD1. The V gene's germline CDR1 is SGHRS and CDR2 YFSETQ. This CDR3 has 15 residues. The V gene end was trimmed by 5 bases and the J gene end by 6 bases; junction bases not matched to a gene: 11.

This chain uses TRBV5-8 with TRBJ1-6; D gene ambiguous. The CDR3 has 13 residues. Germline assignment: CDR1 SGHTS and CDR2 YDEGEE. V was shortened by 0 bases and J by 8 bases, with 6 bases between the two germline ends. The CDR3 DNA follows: TGTGCCAGCAGCTTGGCTATGGATTCACCCCTCCACTTT. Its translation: CASSLAMDSPLHF.

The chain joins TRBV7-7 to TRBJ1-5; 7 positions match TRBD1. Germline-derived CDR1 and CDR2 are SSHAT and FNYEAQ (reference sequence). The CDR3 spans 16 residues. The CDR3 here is CASHLQGPYSNQPQHF. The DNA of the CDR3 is TGTGCTAGCCACTTACAGGGGCCTTATAGCAATCAGCCCCAGCATTTT.

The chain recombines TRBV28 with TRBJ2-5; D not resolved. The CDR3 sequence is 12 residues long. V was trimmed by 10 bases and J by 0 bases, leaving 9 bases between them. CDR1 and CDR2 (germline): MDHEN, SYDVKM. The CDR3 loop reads CATRWNQETQYF. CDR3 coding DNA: TGTGCCACCAGGTGGAACCAAGAGACCCAGTACTTC.